These 22 T cell receptor beta chains were sequenced from one sample in a study of graft-versus-host responses after intestinal transplantation. Assay: immunoSEQ multiplex PCR; the TCRdb copy retains only in-frame clones and omits some. The table lists roughly 6,500 clones, 20% to 25% of them singletons. The sample in question was alloreactive CD4+ T cells from a mixed lymphocyte reaction culture, obtained before transplantation. Subset given: CFSE-low proliferating T cells sorted from roughly 6-day pre-transplant mixed lymphocyte reaction (GvH or HvG direction). Source of these receptors: a human patient who was an organ donor for intestinal transplantation.

This clone was picked up a small number of times. The rearrangement uses TRBV6-5 and TRBJ1-6, with D maybe TRBD1 (5 bases). The V end lost 3 bases, the J end lost 11 bases, and 11 bases lay between the germline ends. The CDR3 sequence is 13 residues long. Germline V gives CDR1 MNHEY, CDR2 SVGAGI. CDR3 nucleotide sequence: TGTGCCAGCAGTTATCCAGGGAGGACACCCCTCCACTTT. Translated: CASSYPGRTPLHF.

This clone has only a few counts. The chain joins TRBV6-1 to TRBJ2-7; 9 nucleotides match TRBD1. The CDR3 runs 13 residues. With 7 bases clipped from V and 2 bases from J, the junction kept 3 bases outside the gene matches. Germline V CDR1 and CDR2: MNHNS, SASEGT. The DNA for the CDR3 is TGTGCCAGCACATGGACAGGGGCCTACGAGCAGTACTTC. Its translation is CASTWTGAYEQYF.

This clone was detected a few times. The rearrangement links TRBV30 to TRBJ2-5; D remains ambiguous. CDR1 is GTSNPN, CDR2 SVGIG, per germline (reference sequence). V dropped 4 bases and J dropped 5 bases, with 11 bases sitting between them. The CDR3 totals 12 residues. The CDR3 DNA reads as TGTGCCTGGACAGTGGGCGCTGAGACCCAGTACTTC. Translated, it gives CAWTVGAETQYF. Based on the CDR3 plus reference TRBV30 and TRBJ2-5, the full variable domain is SQTIHQWPATLVQPVGSPLSLECTVEGTSNPNLYWYRQAAGRGLQLLFYSVGIGQISSEVPQNLSASRPQDRQFILSSKKLLLSDSGFYLCAWTVGAETQYFGPGTRLLVL.

The rearrangement links TRBV7-2 to TRBJ1-2, with D perhaps matching TRBD1 (6 bases). With 3 bases removed from V and 4 bases from J, the gap between germline ends came to 9 bases. CDR1 and CDR2 from the germline V gene are SGHTA and FQGNSA. The CDR3 consists of 13 residues. The DNA of the CDR3 is TGTGCCAGCAGCTTGGTCAGGGGCTATGGCTACACCTTC. The encoded protein is CASSLVRGYGYTF.

The chain has TRBV4-2 and TRBJ2-1; a weak D match, TRBD2 (6 bases). CDR1 is LGHNA and CDR2 is YNFKEQ in the germline V gene. The CDR3 contains 15 residues. Trimming shortened V by 1 base and J by 4 bases, and 11 bases separated the two germline ends. The CDR3 protein is CASSQGLAKYNEQFF. The CDR3 coding sequence is TGTGCCAGCAGCCAAGGCCTAGCGAAATACAATGAGCAGTTCTTC.

The rearrangement uses TRBV28 and TRBJ1-4, with 8 bases identical to TRBD1. Trimming cost V 6 bases and J 0 bases; bases outside gene matches: 6. This CDR3 spans 16 amino acids. Looked up from germline, CDR1 is MDHEN and CDR2 is SYDVKM. CDR3 in DNA: TGTGCCAGCAGCCAAGGACAGGGATCAACTAATGAAAAACTGTTTTTT. This gives the protein CASSQGQGSTNEKLFF.

J is TRBJ2-5 and V is TRBV11-3; D gene unclear. Between the trimmed V and J ends, which lost 2 bases and 1 base, there was a span of 5 bases. Germline V gene lookup returns CDR1 SGHNT and CDR2 YENEEA. The length of the CDR3 is 13 residues. CDR3 DNA sequence: TGTGCCAGCAGCTTACTCGCCCAAGAGACCCAGTACTTC. Its translation is CASSLLAQETQYF.

By sample fraction, this clone is medium-sized. The chain recombines TRBV5-6 with TRBJ2-7; D not resolved. V lost 4 bases and J lost 0, with 14 bases in between. The V gene's germline CDR1 is SGHDT and CDR2 YYEEEE. CDR3 size: 15 residues. CDR3 nucleotides: TGTGCCAGCAGCCCGGTAGGGCGGTCCTCCTACGAGCAGTACTTC. Translating gives CASSPVGRSSYEQYF.

The chain uses TRBV4-2 and TRBJ2-1; no definite D call. V lost 4 bases and J lost 1, with 14 bases in between. The V gene's germline CDR1 is LGHNA and CDR2 YNFKEQ. This CDR3 is built from 16 residues. As DNA, the CDR3 is TGTGCCAGCAGCCCCTCCGGCTTAAAATCCTACAATGAGCAGTTCTTC. It specifies CASSPSGLKSYNEQFF.

This clone ranks as large. Additional DNA sequences in this sample encode the identical CDR3. J is TRBJ1-4 and V is TRBV6-4; possibly TRBD1 for D (6 bases). Germline loops: CDR1 MRHNA, CDR2 SNTAGT. Trimming took 7 bases from V and 2 from J, leaving 20 bases between them. CDR3 length: 17 residues. The CDR3 spells CASTTRHRGPTNEKLFF. The CDR3 nucleotides are TGTGCCAGCACAACTAGACACCGGGGGCCCACTAATGAAAAACTGTTTTTT.

This clone was counted only a few times. This chain joins TRBV5-4 and TRBJ2-3; TRBD1 or TRBD2 may be the D gene (5 bases each). The CDR3 consists of 16 residues. V dropped 4 bases and J dropped 5 bases, with 20 bases sitting between them. CDR1 is SGHNT, CDR2 YYREEE, per germline (reference sequence). The CDR3 spells CASSADPGRIKDTQYF. In DNA form, the CDR3 reads TGTGCCAGCAGCGCCGACCCGGGACGGATAAAAGATACGCAGTATTTT.

The count of this clone is one. The gene calls are TRBV28 and TRBJ2-2, with D possibly called TRBD1 or TRBD2 (5 bases each). The CDR3 length is 15 residues. V lost 3 bases and J lost 7, with 15 bases in between. Per germline, CDR1 MDHEN and CDR2 SYDVKM. Here the CDR3 reads CASSFITRGIGELFF. The CDR3 bases are TGTGCCAGCAGTTTCATTACTAGGGGAATCGGGGAGCTGTTTTTT. The full variable domain, rest sourced from reference TRBV28 and TRBJ2-2, is DVKVTQSSRYLVKRTGEKVFLECVQDMDHENMFWYRQDPGLGLRLIYFSYDVKMKEKGDIPEGYSVSREKKERFSLILESASTNQTSMYLCASSFITRGIGELFFGEGSRLTVL.

This clone was counted between two and nine times. The rearrangement uses TRBV7-6 and TRBJ2-5; D not resolved. Germline CDR1 is SGHVS and CDR2 is FNYEAQ. V gave up 1 base and J gave up 1 base, with 4 bases separating them. CDR3 size: 13 residues. CDR3 DNA sequence: TGTGCCAGCAGCTTAGTCCGCCAAGAGACCCAGTACTTC. Amino acids: CASSLVRQETQYF.

The genes are TRBV10-1 and TRBJ1-1; 8 bases map to TRBD1. CDR1 is WNHNN and CDR2 is SYGVQD in the germline V gene (reference sequence). The CDR3 sequence is 16 residues long. V lost 3 bases, J lost 2 bases, and 8 bases stayed unmatched. The CDR3 coding sequence is TGCGCCAGCAGTGATCTGGACAGGGTAAATAACACTGAAGCTTTCTTT. This encodes CASSDLDRVNNTEAFF.

The rearrangement uses TRBV19 and TRBJ2-1, with TRBD2 matching over 11 bases. J gave up 3 bases and V 6 bases, and 10 bases lay outside the gene matches. CDR1 and CDR2 from the germline V gene are LNHDA and SQIVND (reference sequence). The CDR3 loop spans 17 amino acids. Here the CDR3 reads CASSYILAGGRYNEQFF. The CDR3 bases are TGTGCCAGTAGCTACATTCTAGCGGGAGGCCGCTACAATGAGCAGTTCTTC. The full variable domain, in which reference TRBV19 and TRBJ2-1 provide the parts outside the CDR3, is DGGITQSPKYLFRKEGQNVTLSCEQNLNHDAMYWYRQDPGQGLRLIYYSQIVNDFQKGDIAEGYSVSREKKESFPLTVTSAQKNPTAFYLCASSYILAGGRYNEQFFGPGTRLTVL.

The V call is TRBV27, the J call TRBJ2-1; D remains unclear. This CDR3 has 15 amino acids. CDR1 is MNHEY, CDR2 SMNVEV, per germline (reference sequence). Trimming pared 4 bases from V and 3 bases from J, leaving 13 bases between. Written as DNA, the CDR3 is TGTGCCAGCAGTTCAGCCCCTGGTGGCTACAATGAGCAGTTCTTC. Translating gives CASSSAPGGYNEQFF.

The chain couples TRBV7-9 to TRBJ2-3; D is unresolved. Looked up from germline, CDR1 is SEHNR and CDR2 is FQNEAQ (reference sequence). Trimming took off 0 bases at V and 0 bases at J, with 7 bases between the two ends. The CDR3 length is 15 residues. The CDR3 sequence: CASSLAADSTDTQYF. The CDR3 region has the DNA TGTGCCAGCAGCTTAGCCGCCGACAGCACAGATACGCAGTATTTT. Combining the CDR3 with reference TRBV7-9 and TRBJ2-3 gives the whole variable domain DTGVSQNPRHKITKRGQNVTFRCDPISEHNRLYWYRQTLGQGPEFLTYFQNEAQLEKSRLLSDRFSAERPKGSFSTLEIQRTEQGDSAMYLCASSLAADSTDTQYFGPGTRLTVL.

The chain has TRBV7-2 and TRBJ2-3; the match to TRBD2 covers 8 bases. The CDR3 consists of 16 residues. V shed 5 bases, J shed 2 bases, and the junction held 9 bases outside the gene matches. Germline CDR1 reads SGHTA; CDR2 reads FQGNSA. The CDR3: CASSQVLAGLTDTQYF. CDR3 bases: TGTGCCAGCAGCCAAGTGCTAGCGGGCCTCACAGATACGCAGTATTTT.

The V call is TRBV27, the J call TRBJ2-3, with TRBD1 as a possible D gene (6 bases). With 2 bases removed from V and 3 bases from J, the gap between germline ends came to 12 bases. The CDR3 runs 15 residues. Germline lookup yields CDR1 MNHEY and CDR2 SMNVEV (reference sequence). This CDR3 reads CASSLIWGQTDTQYF. The CDR3 bases are TGTGCCAGCAGTTTAATATGGGGGCAAACAGATACGCAGTATTTT.

Relative to its sample, this clone is medium-sized. CDR3 sequence (DNA): TGTGCCAGCAGCTTTCGGTCGTCAGGGGGCTCAGAGACCCAGTACTTC. It translates to CASSFRSSGGSETQYF. The chain has TRBV5-6 and TRBJ2-5; 8 positions agree with TRBD1. Per the germline V gene, CDR1 is SGHDT and CDR2 is YYEEEE. The CDR3 covers 16 residues. V shed 2 bases and J 4 bases; nucleotides not matched to a gene: 10.

Concerning this clone itself: Possible read error: a much larger clone is one base away. This chain connects TRBV9 to TRBJ1-1; D not certain. The germline CDR1 and CDR2 sequences are SGDLS and YYNGEE. Trimming stripped 0 bases from V and 0 bases from J, with 6 bases between. The CDR3 spans 14 residues. In DNA, the CDR3 is TGTGCCAGCAGCGTAGGGGTTTTGAACACTGAAGCTTTCTTT. Translation gives CASSVGVLNTEAFF. Combining the CDR3 with reference TRBV9 and TRBJ1-1 gives the whole variable domain DSGVTQTPKHLITATGQRVTLRCSPRSGDLSVYWYQQSLDQGLQFLIQYYNGEERAKGNILERFSAQQFPDLHSELNLSSLELGDSALYFCASSVGVLNTEAFFGQGTRLTVV.

This clone was counted a few times. This rearrangement joins TRBV11-3 to TRBJ2-4; 7 bases align to TRBD2. Per the germline V gene, CDR1 is SGHNT and CDR2 is YENEEA. After removal of 4 bases from V and 0 bases from J, the junction contained 18 bases not matched to a gene. There are 20 residues in the CDR3. CDR3 in DNA: TGTGCCAGCAGCTGGCTCGCAGCGGGACTGCCGGTACCAGCCAAAAACATTCAGTACTTC. This gives the protein CASSWLAAGLPVPAKNIQYF.